The present TCR beta chain was sequenced within a study of blood T cell repertoires in COVID-19. This CDR3 region has 14 residues. The germline CDR1 and CDR2 sequences are WSHSY and SAAADI. V trimming: 5 bases; J trimming: 1 base; junction bases outside the gene matches: 3. Generated by immunoSEQ multiplex PCR, the TCRdb table keeps only in-frame clones and is missing some. The sample records a few hundred thousand clones, approximately 86% being singletons. The V and J genes are TRBV10-2 and TRBJ1-1; 8 bases are shared with TRBD1. The sequence was collected from a human donor with COVID-19, enrolled during active disease. The donor label of this sample is uncertain. Sequenced sample: peripheral blood. CDR3 amino acids: CASSPDRGNTEAFF. CDR3 nucleotides: TGCGCCAGCAGTCCAGACAGGGGGAACACTGAAGCTTTCTTT.